This T cell receptor (beta chain) comes out of a study of PD-1 blockade in classical Hodgkin lymphoma. Findings of the study overall: A significant rise in TCR diversity by C4D1 was seen for CD4+ but not CD8+ cells. It was among complete responders that baseline diversity resembled that of newly diagnosed patients. Diminished baseline TCR diversity has been reported in newly diagnosed patients relative to healthy donors.

The protocol was immunoSEQ multiplex PCR, while the TCRdb copy is restricted to in-frame clones and leaves out a portion. The sample yields approximately 73,000 clones, approximately 94% seen once. V lost 1 base and J lost 8; bases outside the gene matches: 10. Germline CDR1 and CDR2: MNHEY and SMNVEV (reference sequence). The CDR3 loop spans 16 amino acids. Relapse after autologous stem cell transplantation occurred in every patient, and brentuximab vedotin exposure varied. A remark on this clone: Antigen: not known.

This chain links TRBV27 with TRBJ2-3, with TRBD2 identical over 9 bases. This receptor was identified in a human donor with classical Hodgkin lymphoma. The sample consisted of peripheral blood mononuclear cells (PBMCs), taken at baseline. The CDR3 DNA follows: TGTGCCAGCAGTTTATATTCTAGCGGGGCAGCGGCTACGCAGTATTTT. Protein product: CASSLYSSGAAATQYF.